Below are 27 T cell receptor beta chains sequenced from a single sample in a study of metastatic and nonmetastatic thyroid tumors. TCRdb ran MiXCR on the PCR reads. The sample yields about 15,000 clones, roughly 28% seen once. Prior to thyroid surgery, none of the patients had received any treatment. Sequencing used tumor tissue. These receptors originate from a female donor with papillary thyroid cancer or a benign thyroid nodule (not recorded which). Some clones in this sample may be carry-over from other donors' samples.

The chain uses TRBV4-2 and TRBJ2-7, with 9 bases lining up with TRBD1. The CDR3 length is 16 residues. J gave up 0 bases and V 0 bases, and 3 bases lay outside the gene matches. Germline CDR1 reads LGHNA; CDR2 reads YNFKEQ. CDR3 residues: CASSQDGTGSSYEQYF. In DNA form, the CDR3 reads TGTGCCAGCAGCCAAGACGGGACAGGGAGCTCCTACGAGCAGTACTTC.

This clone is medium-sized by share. CDR3 residues: CSVVGLAGSLQYF. As DNA, the CDR3 is TGCAGCGTAGTCGGACTAGCGGGATCTTTGCAGTACTTC. The V and J genes are TRBV29-1 and TRBJ2-7, with TRBD2 identical over 12 bases. Per the germline V gene, CDR1 is SQVTM and CDR2 is ANQGSEA. Unmatched junction bases numbered 9, after V lost 6 bases and J lost 9 bases. The CDR3 sequence is 13 residues long.

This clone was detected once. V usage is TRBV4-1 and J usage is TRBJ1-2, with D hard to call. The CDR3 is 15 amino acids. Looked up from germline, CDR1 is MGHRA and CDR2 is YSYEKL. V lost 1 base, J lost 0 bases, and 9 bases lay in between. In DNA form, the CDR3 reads TGCGCCAGCAGCCAAGCCGCCGGATCTAACTATGGCTACACCTTC. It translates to CASSQAAGSNYGYTF.

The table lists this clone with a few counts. The CDR3 sequence: CASSEAETYEQYF. The DNA for the CDR3 is TGTGCCAGCAGTGAAGCCGAAACCTACGAGCAGTACTTC. J is TRBJ2-7 and V is TRBV6-1, with D uncertain. Trimming took 0 bases from V and 2 from J, leaving 5 bases between them. The CDR3 consists of 13 residues. Germline V gene sequence: CDR1 MNHNS, CDR2 SASEGT.

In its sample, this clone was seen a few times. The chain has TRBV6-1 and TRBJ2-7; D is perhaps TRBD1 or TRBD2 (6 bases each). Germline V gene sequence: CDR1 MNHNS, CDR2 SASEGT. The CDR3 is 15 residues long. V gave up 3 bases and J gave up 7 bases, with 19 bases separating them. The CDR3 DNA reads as TGTGCCAGCAGTGAGGCGGAAGGGGGGCTAGGGGAGCAGTACTTC. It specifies CASSEAEGGLGEQYF.

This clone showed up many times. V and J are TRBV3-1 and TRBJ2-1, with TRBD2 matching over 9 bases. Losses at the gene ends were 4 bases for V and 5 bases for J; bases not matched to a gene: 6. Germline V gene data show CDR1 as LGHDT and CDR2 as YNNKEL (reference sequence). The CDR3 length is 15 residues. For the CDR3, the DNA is TGTGCCAGCAGCCCAATTGGACTAGCGCACAATGAGCAGTTCTTC. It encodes CASSPIGLAHNEQFF.

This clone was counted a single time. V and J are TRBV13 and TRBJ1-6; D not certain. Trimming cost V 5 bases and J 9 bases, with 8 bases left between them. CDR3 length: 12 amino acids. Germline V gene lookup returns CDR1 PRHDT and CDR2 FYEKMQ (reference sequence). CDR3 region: CASSLIGSPLHF. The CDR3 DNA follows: TGTGCCAGCAGCCTAATAGGTTCACCCCTCCACTTT.

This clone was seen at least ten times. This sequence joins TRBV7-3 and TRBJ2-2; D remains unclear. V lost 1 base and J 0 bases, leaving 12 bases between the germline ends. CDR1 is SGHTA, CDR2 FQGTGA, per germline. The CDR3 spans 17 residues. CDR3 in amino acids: CASSLSPRHANTGELFF. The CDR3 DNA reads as TGTGCCAGCAGCTTAAGTCCGCGCCACGCGAACACCGGGGAGCTGTTTTTT. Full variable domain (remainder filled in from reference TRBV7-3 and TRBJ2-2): GAGVSQTPSNKVTEKGKYVELRCDPISGHTALYWYRQSLGQGPEFLIYFQGTGAADDSGLPNDRFFAVRPEGSVSTLKIQRTERGDSAVYLCASSLSPRHANTGELFFGEGSRLTVL.

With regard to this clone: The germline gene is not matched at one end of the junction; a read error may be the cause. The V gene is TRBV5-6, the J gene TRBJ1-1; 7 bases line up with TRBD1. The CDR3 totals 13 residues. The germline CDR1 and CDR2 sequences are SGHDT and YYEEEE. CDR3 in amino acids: CASSPTGREKASF. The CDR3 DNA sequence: TGTGCCAGCAGCCCGACAGGGAGGGAGAAAGCTTCCTTT.

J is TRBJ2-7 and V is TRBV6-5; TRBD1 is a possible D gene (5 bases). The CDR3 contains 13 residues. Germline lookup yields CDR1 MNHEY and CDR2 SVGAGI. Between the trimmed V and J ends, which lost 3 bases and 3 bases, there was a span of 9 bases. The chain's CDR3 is CASSYVRVYEQYF. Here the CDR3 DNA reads TGTGCCAGCAGTTATGTCAGGGTCTACGAGCAGTACTTC.

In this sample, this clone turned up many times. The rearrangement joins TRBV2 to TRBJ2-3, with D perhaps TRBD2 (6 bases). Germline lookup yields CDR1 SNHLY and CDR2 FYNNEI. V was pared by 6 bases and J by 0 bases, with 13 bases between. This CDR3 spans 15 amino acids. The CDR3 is CASRLAESSTDTQYF. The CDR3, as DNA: TGTGCCAGCAGGTTAGCGGAATCTAGCACAGATACGCAGTATTTT. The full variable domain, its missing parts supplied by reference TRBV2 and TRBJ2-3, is EPEVTQTPSHQVTQMGQEVILRCVPISNHLYFYWYRQILGQKVEFLVSFYNNEISEKSEIFDDQFSVERPDGSNFTLKIRSTKLEDSAMYFCASRLAESSTDTQYFGPGTRLTVL.

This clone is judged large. This CDR3 is CSARLGTNEKLFF. CDR3 coding DNA: TGCAGTGCGCGTTTGGGGACCAATGAAAAACTGTTTTTT. The J gene is TRBJ1-4, the V gene TRBV20-1; tentatively, D is TRBD1 (5 bases). CDR1 is DFQATT, CDR2 SNEGSKA, per germline (reference sequence). Trimming pared 6 bases from V and 5 bases from J, leaving 13 bases between. CDR3 length: 13 residues.

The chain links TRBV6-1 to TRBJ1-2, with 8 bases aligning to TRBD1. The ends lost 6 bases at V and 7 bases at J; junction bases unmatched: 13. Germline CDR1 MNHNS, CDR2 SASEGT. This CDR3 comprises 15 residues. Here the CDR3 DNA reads TGTGCCAGCAGACCGACCCAGGGGGCGCGGGGTGGCTACACCTTC. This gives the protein CASRPTQGARGGYTF.

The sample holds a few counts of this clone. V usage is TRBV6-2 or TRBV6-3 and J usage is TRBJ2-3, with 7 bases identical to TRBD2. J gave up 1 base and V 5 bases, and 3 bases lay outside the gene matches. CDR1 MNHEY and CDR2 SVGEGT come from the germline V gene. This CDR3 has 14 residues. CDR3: CASSLTSGTDTQYF. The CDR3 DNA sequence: TGTGCCAGCAGTCTAACTAGCGGCACAGATACGCAGTATTTT.

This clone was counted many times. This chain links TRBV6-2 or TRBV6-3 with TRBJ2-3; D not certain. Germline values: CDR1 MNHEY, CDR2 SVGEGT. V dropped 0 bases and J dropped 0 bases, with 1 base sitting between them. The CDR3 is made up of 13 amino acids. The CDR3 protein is CASSYSSTDTQYF. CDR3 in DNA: TGTGCCAGCAGTTACTCTAGCACAGATACGCAGTATTTT.

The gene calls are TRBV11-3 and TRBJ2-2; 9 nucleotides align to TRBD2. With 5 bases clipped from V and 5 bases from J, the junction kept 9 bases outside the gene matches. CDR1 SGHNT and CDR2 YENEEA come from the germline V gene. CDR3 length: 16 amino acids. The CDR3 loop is CASSKGTAGGTGELFF. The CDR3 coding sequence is TGTGCCAGCAGCAAAGGGACGGCGGGAGGGACCGGGGAGCTGTTTTTT.

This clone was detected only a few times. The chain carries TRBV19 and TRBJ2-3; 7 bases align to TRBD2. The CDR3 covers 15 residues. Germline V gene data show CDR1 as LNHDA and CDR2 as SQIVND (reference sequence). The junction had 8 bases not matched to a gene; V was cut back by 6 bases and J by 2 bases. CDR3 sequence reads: CASSPAGEPTDTQYF. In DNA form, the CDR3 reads TGTGCCAGTAGCCCCGCGGGGGAACCCACAGATACGCAGTATTTT.

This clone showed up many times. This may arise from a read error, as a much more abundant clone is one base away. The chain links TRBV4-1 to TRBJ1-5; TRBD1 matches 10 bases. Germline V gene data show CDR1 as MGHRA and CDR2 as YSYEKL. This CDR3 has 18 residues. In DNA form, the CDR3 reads TGCGCCAACAGCCCGGGACAGGGGCCCGGAGGAAGCAATCAGCCCCAGCATTTT. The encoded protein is CANSPGQGPGGSNQPQHF.

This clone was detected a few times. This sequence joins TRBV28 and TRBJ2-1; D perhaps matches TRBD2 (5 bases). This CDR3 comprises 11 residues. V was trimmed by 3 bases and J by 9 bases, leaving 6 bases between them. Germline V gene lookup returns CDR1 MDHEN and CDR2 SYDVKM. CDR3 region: CASSFRGEQFF. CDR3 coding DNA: TGTGCCAGCAGTTTCCGGGGTGAGCAGTTCTTC.

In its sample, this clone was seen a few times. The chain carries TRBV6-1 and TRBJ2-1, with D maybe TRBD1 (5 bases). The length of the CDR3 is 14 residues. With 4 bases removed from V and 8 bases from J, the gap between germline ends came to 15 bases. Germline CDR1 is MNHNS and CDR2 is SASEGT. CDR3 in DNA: TGTGCCAGCAGTGGCAAGGGGTATGGGGATGAGCAGTTCTTC. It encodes CASSGKGYGDEQFF.

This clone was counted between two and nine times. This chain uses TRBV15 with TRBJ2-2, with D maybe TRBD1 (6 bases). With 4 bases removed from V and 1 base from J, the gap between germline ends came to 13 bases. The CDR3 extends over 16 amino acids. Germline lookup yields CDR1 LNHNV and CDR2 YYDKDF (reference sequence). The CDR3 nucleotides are TGTGCCACCAGCATCTATGCAGGGGAGAACACCGGGGAGCTGTTTTTT. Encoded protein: CATSIYAGENTGELFF.

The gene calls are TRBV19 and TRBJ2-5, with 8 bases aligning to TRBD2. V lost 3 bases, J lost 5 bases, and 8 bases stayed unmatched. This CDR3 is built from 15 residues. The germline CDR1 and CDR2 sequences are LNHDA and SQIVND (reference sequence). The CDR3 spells CASSMPGLGIETQYF. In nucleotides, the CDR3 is TGTGCCAGTAGTATGCCGGGACTAGGGATTGAGACCCAGTACTTC.

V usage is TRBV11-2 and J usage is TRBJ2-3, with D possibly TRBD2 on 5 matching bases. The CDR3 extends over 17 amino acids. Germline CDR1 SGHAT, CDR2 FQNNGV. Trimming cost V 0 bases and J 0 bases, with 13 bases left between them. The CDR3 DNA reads TGTGCCAGCAGCTTAGATCCAGCGGCAACTAGCACAGATACGCAGTATTTT. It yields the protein CASSLDPAATSTDTQYF.

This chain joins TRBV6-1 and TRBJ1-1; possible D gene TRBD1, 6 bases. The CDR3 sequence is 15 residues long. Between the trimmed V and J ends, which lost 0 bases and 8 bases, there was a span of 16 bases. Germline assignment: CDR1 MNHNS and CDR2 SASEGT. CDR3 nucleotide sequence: TGTGCCAGCAGTGAAGCGCGGTCAGGGGCGCGAGAAGCTTTCTTT. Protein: CASSEARSGAREAFF.

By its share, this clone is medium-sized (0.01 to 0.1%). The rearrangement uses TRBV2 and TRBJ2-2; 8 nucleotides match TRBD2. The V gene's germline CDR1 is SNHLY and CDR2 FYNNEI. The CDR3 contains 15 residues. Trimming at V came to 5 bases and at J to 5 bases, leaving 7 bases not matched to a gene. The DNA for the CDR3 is TGTGCCAGCAGTTTGACTAGCGCGAGAACCGGGGAGCTGTTTTTT. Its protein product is CASSLTSARTGELFF.

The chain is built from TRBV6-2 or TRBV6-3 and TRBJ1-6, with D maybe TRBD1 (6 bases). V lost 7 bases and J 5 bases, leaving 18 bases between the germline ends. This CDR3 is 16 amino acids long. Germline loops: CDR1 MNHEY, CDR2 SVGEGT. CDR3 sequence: CASNPLEGGHNSPLHF. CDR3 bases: TGTGCCAGCAACCCCCTGGAAGGGGGACATAATTCACCCCTCCACTTT.

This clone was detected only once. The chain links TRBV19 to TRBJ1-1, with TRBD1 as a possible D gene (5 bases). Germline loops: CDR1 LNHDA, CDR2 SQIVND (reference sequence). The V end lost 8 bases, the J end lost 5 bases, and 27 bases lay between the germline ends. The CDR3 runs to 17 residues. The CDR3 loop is CASRYLGVGDLWTEAFF. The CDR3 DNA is TGTGCCAGTCGCTATCTGGGGGTAGGAGATTTGTGGACTGAAGCTTTCTTT.